This TCR beta chain came from a study of cytomegalovirus exposure and HLA in healthy donors. The CDR3 contains 14 residues. Germline loops: CDR1 MNHEY, CDR2 SVGAGI. Trimming cost V 0 bases and J 1 base, with 7 bases left between them. The PCR employed 60 Vbeta primers together with 13 Jbeta primers. Data came from immunoSEQ multiplex PCR; TCRdb stores just in-frame clones and leaves some out. The data show about 120,000 clones, 60% to 80% seen once. Note on this clone: What it recognizes is unknown.

General study findings and limits: Earlier results showed most TCR beta V segments being productive about 87% or about 30% of the time.

The sample comprised PBMCs. This sequence joins TRBV6-5 and TRBJ2-7; possible D gene TRBD2, 5 bases. This receptor was obtained from a female donor in good health and CMV-seronegative. CDR3 amino acids: CASSYSRGSYEQYF. Written as DNA, the CDR3 is TGTGCCAGCAGTTACTCCAGAGGGTCCTACGAGCAGTACTTC.